This T cell receptor (beta chain) is drawn from a study of T cells in Graves' hyperthyroidism and ophthalmopathy. The CDR3 regions of TCR beta were amplified from RNA transcripts. HTBI primers were used for first-round RT-PCR of the TCR CDR3. TCRdb re-analysed the multiplex PCR reads in MiXCR, keeping a single row per CDR3 protein. The sample consists of 650,000 to 700,000 distinct CDR3 sequences, approximately 15% of them appearing once. The CDR3 has 15 amino acids. Per germline, CDR1 DFQATT and CDR2 SNEGSKA (reference sequence). V trimming: 4 bases; J trimming: 4 bases; junction bases outside the gene matches: 8. Aged 18 to 65, the patients had hyperthyroidism that was newly diagnosed and had lasted under 2 months. The diagnostic basis comprised clinical symptoms, serum thyroxine and TRAb, thyroid ultrasound and orbital computed tomography. This clonotype was seen more than once but under ten times.

This sequence joins TRBV20-1 and TRBJ2-7, with 12 bases that match TRBD2. Specimen: blood. This clonotype was obtained from a man aged 50 or older with Graves' hyperthyroidism. The CDR3 DNA reads as TGCAGTGCTACACCTCCGACTAGCGGGAGATACGAGCAGTACTTC. Residues: CSATPPTSGRYEQYF.